These 17 T cell receptor beta chains share one sample of origin, sequenced in a study of human T cells and chemical hapten exposure. Stated time point: patch test 2, 6 weeks after DPC sensitization. Specified treatment: therapeutic diphenylcyclopropenone sensitization with weekly scalp DPC. TCRdb passed the RACE reads through MiXCR, listing each CDR3 protein once. The sample contains about 40,000 distinct CDR3 sequences, around 3% of which appear only once. This specimen consisted of whole blood, obtained in connection with sensitization to the hapten diphenylcyclopropenone (DPC). The source is a man in his forties with alopecia areata. Some clones in this sample may be carry-over from other donors' samples.

This clonotype was counted ten times or more. This sequence joins TRBV7-2 and TRBJ2-1, with TRBD2 as a possible D gene (5 bases). V lost 3 bases to trimming and J lost 12 bases, with 15 bases between them. This CDR3 spans 13 amino acids. Germline V gene lookup returns CDR1 SGHTA and CDR2 FQGNSA. CDR3 sequence: CASSLDSTAGQFF. CDR3 in DNA: TGTGCCAGCAGCTTGGACTCGACGGCGGGGCAGTTCTTC.

A note on this clonotype: A read error is possible here, since a much larger clone lies one base away. CDR3: CASRDTAYEHYF. The CDR3 nucleotides are TGTGCCAGCCGGGACACGGCCTACGAGCATTACTTC. The V and J genes are TRBV27 and TRBJ2-7; D is perhaps TRBD1 (6 bases). Looked up from germline, CDR1 is MNHEY and CDR2 is SMNVEV (reference sequence). The CDR3 totals 12 residues.

This clonotype has a count of ten or more. V gene TRBV29-1 combines with J gene TRBJ2-3, with 9 bases fitting TRBD2. The CDR3 has 13 amino acids. Per germline, CDR1 SQVTM and CDR2 ANQGSEA. Unmatched junction bases numbered 4, after V lost 8 bases and J lost 1 base. DNA for the CDR3: TGCAGCTCTTCTAGCGGGGGCACAGATACGCAGTATTTT. It is translated as CSSSSGGTDTQYF.

This clonotype was recorded a few times. The chain links TRBV28 to TRBJ2-1; 7 bases match TRBD2. V lost 4 bases, J lost 0 bases, and 18 bases stayed unmatched. Germline CDR1 is MDHEN and CDR2 is SYDVKM. CDR3 length equals 20 residues. CDR3: CASSYPARGSERGSYNEQFF. In DNA form, the CDR3 reads TGTGCCAGCAGTTACCCGGCGCGGGGTTCCGAGCGGGGCTCCTACAATGAGCAGTTCTTC. Drawing the rest from reference TRBV28 and TRBJ2-1, the complete variable domain is DVKVTQSSRYLVKRTGEKVFLECVQDMDHENMFWYRQDPGLGLRLIYFSYDVKMKEKGDIPEGYSVSREKKERFSLILESASTNQTSMYLCASSYPARGSERGSYNEQFFGPGTRLTVL.

CDR3 sequence: CASSQSDGGEETQYF. The CDR3 DNA reads as TGCGCCAGCAGTCAATCCGACGGTGGCGAGGAGACCCAGTACTTC. This chain joins TRBV23-1 and TRBJ2-5; unclear D gene. TRBV23-1 is filed as an ORF, its function uncertain. V gave up 0 bases and J gave up 5 bases, with 13 bases separating them. The CDR3 spans 15 residues.

The table lists this clonotype with many counts. The V call is TRBV6-5, the J call TRBJ2-3; TRBD2 aligns across 16 bases. The CDR3 is 17 residues long. The ends lost 6 bases at V and 5 bases at J; junction bases unmatched: 8. Germline V lookup: CDR1 MNHEY, CDR2 SVGAGI. The CDR3 region has the DNA TGTGCCAGCAGCTCCGGGACTAGCGGGAGGGTTAGAGATACGCAGTATTTT. Its translation is CASSSGTSGRVRDTQYF.

This clonotype was counted at least ten times. This chain uses TRBV7-9 with TRBJ2-7; 7 positions match TRBD2. Germline-derived CDR1 and CDR2 are SEHNR and FQNEAQ (reference sequence). Trimming removed 5 bases from V and 0 bases from J; junction bases left unmatched: 10. The CDR3 totals 16 residues. The CDR3: CASSPLMASGSYEQYF. CDR3 nucleotides: TGTGCCAGCAGCCCCCTGATGGCTAGCGGCTCCTACGAGCAGTACTTC.

This clonotype was detected many times. The rearrangement uses TRBV21-1 and TRBJ2-2; the table's D call, TRBD2, has no DNA check behind it. TRBV21-1 constitutes a pseudogene. The length of the CDR3 is 16 residues. The chain's CDR3 is CASSVGLAGETGELFF. CDR3 nucleotides: TGTGCCAGCAGCGTCGGACTAGCGGGAGAAACCGGGGAGCTGTTTTTT.

The CDR3 DNA reads TGTGCCAGCAATAGATTAGCGGGGACGAACACCGGGGAGCTGTTTTTT. The encoded protein is CASNRLAGTNTGELFF. The J gene is TRBJ2-2, the V gene TRBV3-1, with 8 bases identical to TRBD2. Germline V gives CDR1 LGHDT, CDR2 YNNKEL (reference sequence). The CDR3 length is 16 residues. Trimming cost V 7 bases and J 0 bases; bases outside gene matches: 7.

This clonotype was counted between two and nine times. The chain links TRBV6-1 to TRBJ1-5; 9 positions agree with TRBD1. The CDR3 covers 15 residues. Germline CDR1 is MNHNS and CDR2 is SASEGT. V was pared by 7 bases and J by 3 bases, with 7 bases of the junction left unmatched. The CDR3 sequence is CASTTGQGINQPQHF. The CDR3 coding sequence is TGTGCCAGCACTACGGGACAGGGAATCAATCAGCCCCAGCATTTT.

This clonotype is labeled as medium-sized. J is TRBJ2-3 and V is TRBV6-5; no clear D. This CDR3 comprises 13 residues. The germline V and J ends were trimmed by 5 bases and 8 bases, with 14 bases remaining between them. Germline CDR1 MNHEY, CDR2 SVGAGI. The CDR3 region is CASSDPSVGTQYF. The DNA for the CDR3 is TGTGCCAGCAGTGACCCTAGTGTCGGTACGCAGTATTTT.

This clonotype was observed many times. The V gene is TRBV7-2, the J gene TRBJ2-7; 7 bases map to TRBD1. This CDR3 is built from 13 residues. Per the germline V gene, CDR1 is SGHTA and CDR2 is FQGNSA. V shed 5 bases and J 10 bases; nucleotides not matched to a gene: 11. The CDR3 nucleotides read TGTGCCAGCAGCAATTTCCGGGACAGTCTACAGTACTTC. It is translated as CASSNFRDSLQYF.

The chain has TRBV12-3 or TRBV12-4 and TRBJ1-3; possibly TRBD1 for D (5 bases). This CDR3 spans 18 amino acids. V was cut by 5 bases and J by 0 bases, with 20 bases left in between. The CDR3 loop is CASSRLPNRRSSGNTIYF. The CDR3 DNA reads as TGTGCCAGCAGTAGACTACCTAACAGGAGAAGCTCTGGAAACACCATATATTTT.

This clonotype was recorded many times. The chain employs TRBV6-5 and TRBJ1-2; D may be TRBD1 (6 bases). The germline V and J ends were trimmed by 0 bases and 0 bases, with 14 bases remaining between them. Germline V lookup: CDR1 MNHEY, CDR2 SVGAGI. This CDR3 region has 17 residues. The CDR3 protein is CASSYSAGDLTNYGYTF. CDR3 nucleotides: TGTGCCAGCAGTTACTCGGCAGGGGACCTCACTAACTATGGCTACACCTTC.

CDR3 sequence reads: CASSLDSYTEAFF. The CDR3 nucleotides are TGTGCCAGCAGTCTGGACAGTTACACTGAAGCTTTCTTT. The rearrangement links TRBV6-1 to TRBJ1-1; tentatively, D is TRBD1 (6 bases). V lost 5 bases to trimming and J lost 3 bases, with 10 bases between them. The CDR3 extends over 13 amino acids. In germline, CDR1 is MNHNS, CDR2 SASEGT.

In its sample, this clonotype was seen many times. The rearrangement uses TRBV28 and TRBJ2-7; 11 bases are a match to TRBD2. CDR3 length: 13 residues. The germline gives CDR1 MDHEN, CDR2 SYDVKM. V was pared by 9 bases and J by 5 bases, with 6 bases of the junction left unmatched. This CDR3 is CASRLAGFHEQYF. DNA for the CDR3: TGTGCCAGTCGACTAGCGGGGTTCCACGAGCAGTACTTC.

This clonotype was seen at least ten times. The chain couples TRBV25-1 to TRBJ2-7, with 9 bases matching TRBD1. V lost 2 bases, J lost 5 bases, and 7 bases stayed unmatched. The CDR3 runs to 15 residues. Looked up from germline, CDR1 is MGHDK and CDR2 is SYGVNS. The CDR3 sequence: CASSEMGQGNDEQYF. In DNA form, the CDR3 reads TGTGCCAGCAGTGAAATGGGACAGGGTAATGACGAGCAGTACTTC.